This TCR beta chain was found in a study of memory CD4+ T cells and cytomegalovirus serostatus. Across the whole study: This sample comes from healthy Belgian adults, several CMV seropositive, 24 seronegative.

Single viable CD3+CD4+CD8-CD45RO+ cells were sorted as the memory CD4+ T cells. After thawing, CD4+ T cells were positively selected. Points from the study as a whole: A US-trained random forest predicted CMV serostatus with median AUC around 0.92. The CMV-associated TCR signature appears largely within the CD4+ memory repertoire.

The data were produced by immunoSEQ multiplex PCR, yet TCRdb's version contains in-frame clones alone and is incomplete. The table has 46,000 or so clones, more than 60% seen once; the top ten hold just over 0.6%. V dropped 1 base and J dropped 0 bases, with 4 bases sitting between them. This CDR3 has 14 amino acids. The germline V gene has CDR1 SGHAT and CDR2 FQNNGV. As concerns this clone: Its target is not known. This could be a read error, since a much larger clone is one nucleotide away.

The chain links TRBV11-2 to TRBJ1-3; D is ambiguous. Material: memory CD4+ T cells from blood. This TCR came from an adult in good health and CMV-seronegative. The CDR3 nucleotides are TGTGCCAGCAGCTTAGGGAGCTCTGGAAACACCATATATTTT. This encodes CASSLGSSGNTIYF. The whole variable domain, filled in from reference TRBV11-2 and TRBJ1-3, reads EAGVAQSPRYKIIEKRQSVAFWCNPISGHATLYWYQQILGQGPKLLIQFQNNGVVDDSQLPKDRFSAERLKGVDSTLKIQPAKLEDSAVYLCASSLGSSGNTIYFGEGSWLTVV.